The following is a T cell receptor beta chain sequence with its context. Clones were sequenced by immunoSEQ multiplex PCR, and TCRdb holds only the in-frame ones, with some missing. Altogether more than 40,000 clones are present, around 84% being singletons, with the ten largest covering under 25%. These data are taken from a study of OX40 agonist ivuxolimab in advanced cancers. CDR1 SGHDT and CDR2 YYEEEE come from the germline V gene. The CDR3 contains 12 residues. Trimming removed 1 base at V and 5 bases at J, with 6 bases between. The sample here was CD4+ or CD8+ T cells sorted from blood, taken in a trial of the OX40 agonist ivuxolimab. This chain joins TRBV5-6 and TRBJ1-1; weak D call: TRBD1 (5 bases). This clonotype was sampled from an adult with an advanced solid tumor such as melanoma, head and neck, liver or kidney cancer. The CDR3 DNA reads TGTGCCAGCAGCTTGACAGGTACTGAAGCTTTCTTT. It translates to CASSLTGTEAFF.